The sample holds many counts of the clone carrying this T cell receptor (beta chain). The antigen is unknown. The CDR3 totals 11 residues. Trimming took 6 bases from V and 9 from J, leaving 12 bases between them. The germline CDR1 and CDR2 sequences are MNHEY and SMNVEV (reference sequence). Authors of the study amplified TCR beta CDR3 regions from RNA transcripts. Carried out on the TCR CDR3, a first-round RT-PCR used the HTBI primer set. In TCRdb, the multiplex PCR reads were re-called with MiXCR into one record per CDR3 protein. Of around 340,000 distinct CDR3 sequences in the sample, around 14% are singletons; the top ten hold around 23%. This record comes from a study of T cells in Graves' hyperthyroidism and ophthalmopathy. Whole-study context: Peripheral blood was obtained at initial diagnosis, preceding any treatment.

Overall study findings and caveats: Ophthalmopathy could be told apart from stable hyperthyroidism with a 13 V-J model. Among thyroid clonotypes expanded above 0.001, most also appeared in blood.

The chain recombines TRBV27 with TRBJ2-7; possible D gene TRBD2, 5 bases. The sample was blood. The sequence derives from a woman aged 25-40 years with Graves' hyperthyroidism. The CDR3 sequence: CASSPLRGQYF. Written as DNA, the CDR3 is TGTGCCAGCAGCCCCCTACGGGGGCAGTACTTC.